The next 21 T cell receptor beta chains were all read from a single sample in a study of T-cell reconstitution after alpha-beta-depleted transplantation in children. Unique molecular identifiers were incorporated into the prepared TCRbeta library. TCRdb redid the calling of the PCR reads with MiXCR, one entry per CDR3 protein. The table lists around 190,000 distinct CDR3 sequences, approximately 7% of them singletons. The material sequenced was PBMCs, taken before TCRalphabeta/CD19-depleted stem cell transplant. The receptors come from a boy aged 2 to 10 with acute lymphoblastic leukemia, due to receive a stem cell transplant.

This clonotype was seen only a few times. The chain employs TRBV7-2 and TRBJ2-3; 8 bases align to TRBD2. The CDR3 has 15 amino acids. Germline V gene sequence: CDR1 SGHTA, CDR2 FQGNSA. Losses at the gene ends were 5 bases for V and 4 bases for J; bases not matched to a gene: 8. CDR3 residues: CASSPSRGGADTQYF. The CDR3, as DNA: TGTGCCAGCAGCCCTAGCCGGGGGGGCGCAGATACGCAGTATTTT.

The CDR3 protein is CATSSDRGGYNEQFF. The CDR3 DNA reads TGTGCCACCAGCTCGGACAGGGGTGGTTACAATGAGCAGTTCTTC. This sequence joins TRBV15 and TRBJ2-1; 9 nucleotides match TRBD1. Trimming cost V 5 bases and J 4 bases; bases outside gene matches: 6. The CDR3 sequence is 15 residues long. The germline CDR1 and CDR2 sequences are LNHNV and YYDKDF (reference sequence).

At least ten counts were recorded for this clonotype. This chain joins TRBV28 and TRBJ1-6, with TRBD1 matching over 8 bases. The CDR3 is 15 residues long. V shed 6 bases and J 6 bases; nucleotides not matched to a gene: 7. CDR1 and CDR2 (germline): MDHEN, SYDVKM. This CDR3 is CASSPRTGINSPLHF. CDR3 nucleotide sequence: TGTGCCAGCAGCCCTCGGACAGGGATTAATTCACCCCTCCACTTT.

The CDR3 sequence is CASTASQAQAFF. The CDR3, as DNA: TGTGCCAGCACCGCGAGTCAGGCCCAAGCTTTCTTT. The rearrangement links TRBV28 to TRBJ1-1; D not certain. Trimming stripped 7 bases from V and 9 bases from J, with 15 bases between. The CDR3 is made up of 12 amino acids. Germline V gives CDR1 MDHEN, CDR2 SYDVKM.

As concerns this clonotype: Since a much larger clone is just one base distant, this may be a read error. This chain connects TRBV12-3 or TRBV12-4 to TRBJ2-7, with D possibly TRBD1 on 5 matching bases. The CDR3 length is 13 residues. DNA of the CDR3: TGTTCCAGCACCCGTACAGGATACTACGAGCAGTACTTC. It is translated as CSSTRTGYYEQYF.

This clonotype has a handful of counts. V usage is TRBV5-1 and J usage is TRBJ2-7; possibly TRBD1 or TRBD2 for D (6 bases each). The germline V gene encodes CDR1 SGHRS and CDR2 YFSETQ. The CDR3 is 14 residues long. Trimming took 7 bases from V and 2 from J, leaving 16 bases between them. The CDR3: CASAPRDKTYEQYF. CDR3 bases: TGCGCCAGCGCCCCGCGGGACAAAACCTACGAGCAGTACTTC.

This chain joins TRBV29-1 and TRBJ2-1; the match to TRBD2 covers 8 bases. The CDR3 is 14 amino acids. Looked up from germline, CDR1 is SQVTM and CDR2 is ANQGSEA. The V gene end was trimmed by 7 bases and the J gene end by 9 bases; junction bases not matched to a gene: 14. CDR3 coding DNA: TGCAGCGCCGGCCCGGGAGGGCCCATATCTGAGCAGTTCTTC. It yields the protein CSAGPGGPISEQFF.

This chain uses TRBV6-6 with TRBJ1-2; D not resolved. Trimming cost V 3 bases and J 3 bases, with 8 bases left between them. CDR1 is MNHNY, CDR2 SVGAGI, per germline (reference sequence). CDR3 size: 13 residues. CDR3 nucleotide sequence: TGTGCCAGCAGTTATGGGGTTGACTATGGCTACACCTTC. This encodes CASSYGVDYGYTF.

The CDR3 here is CASLQGDGTEAFF. The CDR3 DNA reads as TGTGCCAGCCTTCAGGGAGACGGGACTGAAGCTTTCTTT. The chain uses TRBV6-2 or TRBV6-3 and TRBJ1-1, with D possibly TRBD1 on 5 matching bases. Germline V lookup: CDR1 MNHEY, CDR2 SVGEGT. This CDR3 is built from 13 residues. V lost 8 bases, J lost 5 bases, and 15 bases lay in between.

The table lists this clonotype with many counts. This chain uses TRBV12-3 or TRBV12-4 with TRBJ2-5; D is ambiguous. V was shortened by 2 bases and J by 2 bases, with 9 bases between the two germline ends. The CDR3 covers 14 residues. The CDR3 nucleotides are TGTGCCAGCAGTTTATACGGACGGCAAGAGACCCAGTACTTC. It specifies CASSLYGRQETQYF.

This clonotype was counted many times. In DNA, the CDR3 is TGTGCCAGCAGTGCCTCTCGGGGGCACACAGATACGCAGTATTTT. It yields the protein CASSASRGHTDTQYF. This chain uses TRBV25-1 with TRBJ2-3; D possibly uses TRBD1 or TRBD2 (6 bases each). Germline V gene data show CDR1 as MGHDK and CDR2 as SYGVNS. V lost 4 bases and J lost 2, with 13 bases in between. This CDR3 comprises 15 residues.

In this sample, this clonotype turned up many times. The chain couples TRBV2 to TRBJ2-5; 8 bases line up with TRBD1. V lost 5 bases, J lost 5 bases, and 7 bases stayed unmatched. Germline V gives CDR1 SNHLY, CDR2 FYNNEI. The CDR3 sequence is 14 residues long. CDR3 nucleotides: TGTGCCAGCAGTAGGACAGGGATGAAGGAGACCCAGTACTTC. Protein: CASSRTGMKETQYF.

The V gene is TRBV7-9, the J gene TRBJ2-7; D is uncertain. In germline, CDR1 is SEHNR, CDR2 FQNEAQ (reference sequence). V was pared by 6 bases and J by 3 bases, with 12 bases between. CDR3 size: 13 residues. CDR3 nucleotides: TGTGCCAGCAGTCCAAATAGGGACTACGAGCAGTACTTC. Encoded protein: CASSPNRDYEQYF.

This clonotype occurred many times. The chain carries TRBV7-9 and TRBJ2-1; weak D call: TRBD2 (5 bases). From germline, CDR1 is SEHNR and CDR2 FQNEAQ (reference sequence). Trimming pared 5 bases from V and 6 bases from J, leaving 14 bases between. The CDR3 covers 14 residues. For the CDR3, the DNA is TGTGCCAGCAGCCCCCTCGCGGCGGGCAATGAGCAGTTCTTC. Residues: CASSPLAAGNEQFF.

The chain links TRBV6-5 to TRBJ1-6, with D possibly matching TRBD1 (6 bases). CDR1 is MNHEY, CDR2 SVGAGI, per germline. V was pared by 2 bases and J by 0 bases, with 11 bases between. The CDR3 is made up of 17 amino acids. CDR3 in DNA: TGTGCCAGCAGTTACATTGAGGACAGCTCCTATAATTCACCCCTCCACTTT. The encoded protein is CASSYIEDSSYNSPLHF.

V is TRBV6-2 or TRBV6-3 and J is TRBJ1-2; TRBD1 agrees at 8 bases. CDR1 is MNHEY and CDR2 is SVGEGT in the germline V gene. Trimming cost V 2 bases and J 0 bases; bases outside gene matches: 11. This CDR3 contains 18 residues. CDR3 protein: CASSYGDRTRGPNYGYTF. The CDR3 DNA is TGTGCCAGCAGTTACGGGGACAGGACCAGGGGACCTAACTATGGCTACACCTTC.

This clonotype was recorded at least ten times. The chain combines TRBV4-2 with TRBJ2-7; TRBD2 agrees at 9 bases. Germline CDR1 is LGHNA and CDR2 is YNFKEQ. V lost 4 bases, J lost 1 base, and 20 bases stayed unmatched. The CDR3 runs 20 residues. The CDR3 sequence is CASSPTQGISGLATSYEQYF. The DNA of the CDR3 is TGTGCCAGCAGCCCCACTCAGGGTATCTCAGGACTAGCGACTTCCTACGAGCAGTACTTC.

Of note for this clonotype: A read error may explain this, as a much larger clone is one base away. The CDR3 does not close with the conserved phenylalanine or tryptophan, likely indicating a read error. This chain uses TRBV5-6 with TRBJ1-2, with a weak D call TRBD1 (5 bases). The germline CDR1 and CDR2 sequences are SGHDT and YYEEEE. CDR3 length: 12 residues. V was pared by 8 bases and J by 3 bases, with 11 bases between. The CDR3 region is CASHGGDYGYTS. The CDR3 DNA reads TGTGCCAGTCATGGAGGGGACTATGGCTACACCTCC.

This clonotype showed up just a few times. The chain is built from TRBV28 and TRBJ2-7, with D uncertain. V lost 3 bases and J lost 3, with 12 bases in between. This CDR3 has 14 residues. CDR1 and CDR2 from the germline V gene are MDHEN and SYDVKM. The CDR3 coding sequence is TGTGCCAGCAGTTTTAAGGACGGCAGCTACGAGCAGTACTTC. Its protein is CASSFKDGSYEQYF.

This clonotype was recorded at least ten times. V usage is TRBV7-3 and J usage is TRBJ2-1, with D perhaps TRBD1 or TRBD2 (5 bases each). CDR3 length: 15 residues. V gave up 5 bases and J gave up 4 bases, with 15 bases separating them. The germline CDR1 and CDR2 sequences are SGHTA and FQGTGA. The CDR3 spells CASSLHLGGYNEQFF. DNA for the CDR3: TGTGCCAGCAGCCTCCACCTTGGGGGTTACAATGAGCAGTTCTTC. Supplemented by reference TRBV7-3 and TRBJ2-1, the full variable domain reads GAGVSQTPSNKVTEKGKYVELRCDPISGHTALYWYRQSLGQGPEFLIYFQGTGAADDSGLPNDRFFAVRPEGSVSTLKIQRTERGDSAVYLCASSLHLGGYNEQFFGPGTRLTVL.

The sample holds many counts of this clonotype. The genes are TRBV20-1 and TRBJ2-3, with 10 bases lining up with TRBD2. The CDR3 spans 14 residues. The V segment lost 2 bases and the J segment 2 bases; nucleotides outside the gene matches: 1. CDR1 is DFQATT and CDR2 is SNEGSKA in the germline V gene (reference sequence). The CDR3 spells CSARLAGATDTQYF. In nucleotides, the CDR3 is TGCAGTGCTAGACTAGCGGGGGCCACAGATACGCAGTATTTT.